Shown below are 32 T cell receptor beta chains from a single sample sequenced in a study of regulatory T cells in long-lasting Graves disease. Regarding time point: persistent/refractory GD, antithyroid drugs over 5 years with positive TRAb. PBMCs provided the RNA from which the TCR library was made. Combining iRepertoire HTBI primers with Arm-PCR of CDR3 regions, the authors built TCR beta libraries. MiXCR was run by TCRdb on the multiplex PCR reads, yielding one entry per CDR3 protein. The data contain 350,000 to 500,000 distinct CDR3 sequences, 21% of them singletons. The starting material was peripheral blood mononuclear cells (PBMCs), obtained when the disease was refractory, from a patient treated with antithyroid drugs. Receptors were obtained from a female donor with Graves disease.

This clonotype was recorded at least ten times. Here the CDR3 reads CASSLGARYEQYF. CDR3 in DNA: TGTGCCAGCTCCCTAGGGGCCAGATACGAGCAGTACTTC. The chain joins TRBV28 to TRBJ2-7; possible D gene TRBD1, 5 bases. V shed 8 bases and J shed 4 bases, with 15 bases lying between them. Germline loops: CDR1 MDHEN, CDR2 SYDVKM. CDR3 length: 13 amino acids.

The CDR3 sequence: CASSPLQGTGGRQRGTGELFF. CDR3 nucleotides: TGTGCCAGCAGTCCCCTCCAGGGGACAGGGGGCCGGCAGAGGGGCACCGGGGAGCTGTTTTTT. The rearrangement links TRBV6-1 to TRBJ2-2; 12 bases map to TRBD1. This CDR3 is 21 amino acids long. Trimming cost V 5 bases and J 4 bases; bases outside gene matches: 20. Per germline, CDR1 MNHNS and CDR2 SASEGT.

This clonotype was found many times. The rearrangement joins TRBV15 to TRBJ2-5, with a possible D match to TRBD2 (6 bases). The CDR3 has 13 amino acids. The V gene's germline CDR1 is LNHNV and CDR2 YYDKDF (reference sequence). The V and J ends lost 5 bases and 4 bases respectively, with 11 bases between them. CDR3: CATSWGVGETQYF. The CDR3, as DNA: TGTGCCACCAGCTGGGGGGTCGGAGAGACCCAGTACTTC.

V is TRBV20-1 and J is TRBJ2-2, with D perhaps matching TRBD1 (6 bases). From germline, CDR1 is DFQATT and CDR2 SNEGSKA (reference sequence). The CDR3 runs to 16 residues. Trimming shortened V by 3 bases and J by 4 bases, and 18 bases separated the two germline ends. The CDR3: CSASPGANRGTGELFF. In nucleotides, the CDR3 is TGCAGTGCTAGTCCAGGGGCCAATAGGGGCACCGGGGAGCTGTTTTTT.

This CDR3 is CASRRSHITDTQYF. CDR3 DNA: TGTGCCAGCAGGAGGAGCCATATCACAGATACGCAGTATTTT. The rearrangement joins TRBV6-1 to TRBJ2-3, with D uncertain. The V gene lost 6 bases and the J gene lost 2 bases, with 12 bases spanning the gap. The germline CDR1 and CDR2 sequences are MNHNS and SASEGT. The CDR3 contains 14 residues.

The chain is built from TRBV7-8 and TRBJ1-5, with D unresolved. CDR1 is SGHVS, CDR2 FQNEAQ, per germline. CDR3 length: 14 amino acids. The ends were cut back, 1 base at V and 5 bases at J, with 9 bases in the middle. The CDR3 coding sequence is TGTGCCAGCAGCTTAGTGCAGACGGATCAGCCCCAGCATTTT. Translating gives CASSLVQTDQPQHF.

Many counts were recorded for this clonotype. This chain uses TRBV15 with TRBJ2-2; 10 nucleotides align to TRBD2. There are 18 residues in the CDR3. V dropped 4 bases and J dropped 1; count of bases not matched to a gene: 9. Germline CDR1 and CDR2: LNHNV and YYDKDF (reference sequence). The DNA for the CDR3 is TGTGCCACCAGCAATTTAATGCGGACTAGCGGGAACACCGGGGAGCTGTTTTTT. This sequence encodes CATSNLMRTSGNTGELFF.

Worth noting for this clonotype: This is likely an artifact of a read error, given a far larger clone one base away. The conserved closing phenylalanine or tryptophan is absent in this CDR3, likely reflecting a read error. The chain employs TRBV12-3 or TRBV12-4 and TRBJ1-1, with D maybe TRBD1 (5 bases). The V end lost 5 bases, the J end lost 3 bases, and 10 bases lay between the germline ends. This CDR3 has 13 residues. CDR3 in amino acids: CASSPGWDTEAFI. CDR3 sequence (DNA): TGTGCCAGCAGTCCAGGGTGGGACACTGAAGCTTTCATT.

The table lists this clonotype with many counts. The genes are TRBV29-1 and TRBJ1-2; D is unresolved. V lost 3 bases and J 4 bases, leaving 9 bases between the germline ends. CDR3 length: 12 residues. Per germline, CDR1 SQVTM and CDR2 ANQGSEA. The CDR3, as DNA: TGCAGCGTTGATATAGGGTTCTATGGCTACACCTTC. This translates into CSVDIGFYGYTF.

This clonotype was observed at least ten times. V gene TRBV7-8 combines with J gene TRBJ2-7; D perhaps matches TRBD1 (6 bases). CDR1 and CDR2 (germline): SGHVS, FQNEAQ. V lost 2 bases to trimming and J lost 6 bases, with 20 bases between them. This CDR3 comprises 16 residues. CDR3 region: CASSLKIRQDSLEQYF. The CDR3 DNA sequence: TGTGCCAGCAGCTTAAAAATAAGACAGGATTCCCTCGAGCAGTACTTC. The whole variable domain, filled in from reference TRBV7-8 and TRBJ2-7, reads GAGVSQSPRYKVAKRGQDVALRCDPISGHVSLFWYQQALGQGPEFLTYFQNEAQLDKSGLPSDRFFAERPEGSVSTLKIQRTQQEDSAVYLCASSLKIRQDSLEQYFGPGTRLTVT.

In this sample, this clonotype turned up a few times. The V and J genes are TRBV12-3 or TRBV12-4 and TRBJ2-3, with 12 nucleotides matching TRBD2. V lost 4 bases and J lost 7; bases outside the gene matches: 9. This CDR3 is 16 amino acids long. The CDR3 sequence: CASSSGLAGLTYTQYF. CDR3 sequence (DNA): TGTGCCAGCAGTTCAGGACTAGCGGGACTCACGTATACGCAGTATTTT.

This chain joins TRBV4-1 and TRBJ2-2, with TRBD2 matching 10 bases. J was trimmed by 0 bases and V by 0 bases; bases with no gene match: 13. CDR3 length: 21 residues. The germline CDR1 and CDR2 sequences are MGHRA and YSYEKL. CDR3 nucleotide sequence: TGCGCCAGCAGCCAAGACCTCCTGGGTCTAGCGGGAGATGCGAACACCGGGGAGCTGTTTTTT. Translated, it gives CASSQDLLGLAGDANTGELFF.

On this clonotype itself: This may arise from a read error, as a much more abundant clone is one base away. J is TRBJ1-1 and V is TRBV6-2 or TRBV6-3; TRBD1 might be the D (6 bases). The germline V gene has CDR1 MNHEY and CDR2 SVGEGT. The CDR3 has 14 residues. Here the CDR3 reads CTSSLDRSNTEAFF. CDR3 coding DNA: TGTACCAGCAGTTTGGACAGAAGTAACACTGAAGCTTTCTTT.

This clonotype was counted many times. The rearrangement joins TRBV28 to TRBJ2-7; 8 bases align to TRBD1. CDR3 length equals 14 residues. CDR1 is MDHEN and CDR2 is SYDVKM in the germline V gene. The V segment lost 6 bases and the J segment 5 bases; nucleotides outside the gene matches: 9. The CDR3 loop is CASRDWQGAHEQYF. The CDR3 nucleotides read TGTGCCAGCAGGGACTGGCAGGGGGCGCACGAGCAGTACTTC.

Concerning this clonotype itself: Given a much more abundant clone one base away, this may be a read error. This chain joins TRBV20-1 and TRBJ2-5; maybe TRBD2 (5 bases). The CDR3 runs to 13 residues. In germline, CDR1 is DFQATT, CDR2 SNEGSKA (reference sequence). The CDR3 sequence is CSVGGKGWENQYF. The CDR3 DNA follows: TGCAGCGTTGGAGGAAAGGGCTGGGAGAACCAGTACTTC.

This clonotype has at least ten counts. The V and J genes are TRBV2 and TRBJ2-7; TRBD1 matches at 8 bases. This CDR3 contains 14 residues. The germline CDR1 and CDR2 sequences are SNHLY and FYNNEI. The V and J ends lost 7 bases and 5 bases, in that order; junction bases with no gene match: 10. For the CDR3, the DNA is TGTGCCAGCACCATCGACAGGGGAGGTAACGAGCAGTACTTC. It is translated as CASTIDRGGNEQYF.

The sample holds many counts of this clonotype. The V gene is TRBV2, the J gene TRBJ1-5, with D unresolved. The CDR3 has 13 residues. Germline-derived CDR1 and CDR2 are SNHLY and FYNNEI. Deletions cut 2 bases from V and 3 bases from J, with 5 bases between. CDR3 region: CASSEQPNQPQHF. CDR3 sequence (DNA): TGTGCCAGCAGTGAACAGCCCAATCAGCCCCAGCATTTT.

The gene calls are TRBV28 and TRBJ2-3; 7 bases are a match to TRBD2. Germline lookup yields CDR1 MDHEN and CDR2 SYDVKM. This CDR3 is 16 amino acids long. The V gene end was trimmed by 2 bases and the J gene end by 2 bases; junction bases not matched to a gene: 7. CDR3 residues: CASSLNREELTDTQYF. In nucleotides, the CDR3 is TGTGCCAGCAGTTTAAATCGGGAGGAGCTCACAGATACGCAGTATTTT. Supplemented by reference TRBV28 and TRBJ2-3, the full variable domain reads DVKVTQSSRYLVKRTGEKVFLECVQDMDHENMFWYRQDPGLGLRLIYFSYDVKMKEKGDIPEGYSVSREKKERFSLILESASTNQTSMYLCASSLNREELTDTQYFGPGTRLTVL.

This clonotype was counted once. This may stem from a read error, because a much larger clone lies one nucleotide away. CDR3 bases: TGTGCCGGCAGCTCCACCCTGTTAGGAGGGGAGACCCAGTACTTC. This sequence encodes CAGSSTLLGGETQYF. The genes are TRBV13 and TRBJ2-5, with a possible D match to TRBD2 (6 bases). This CDR3 contains 15 residues. CDR1 and CDR2 (germline): PRHDT, FYEKMQ (reference sequence).

This clonotype occurred many times. The chain couples TRBV2 to TRBJ2-7; 9 bases map to TRBD2. The CDR3 is 17 residues long. Germline CDR1 is SNHLY and CDR2 is FYNNEI. With V trimmed by 2 bases and J by 3 bases, 11 bases remained unmatched. The CDR3 DNA is TGTGCCAGCAGTGAACGGCTAGCGGGATTCCGGATCTACGAGCAGTACTTC. It encodes CASSERLAGFRIYEQYF.

J is TRBJ1-5 and V is TRBV4-1; D is ambiguous. V lost 2 bases and J lost 0, with 11 bases in between. The CDR3 has 16 amino acids. Germline assignment: CDR1 MGHRA and CDR2 YSYEKL. The CDR3 DNA is TGCGCCAGCAGCCAATACCTCGGACCTAGCAATCAGCCCCAGCATTTT. Translating gives CASSQYLGPSNQPQHF.

This clonotype was recorded at least ten times. CDR3 protein: CASSSKTNTGELFF. For the CDR3, the DNA is TGTGCCAGCAGTTCTAAAACGAACACCGGGGAGCTGTTTTTT. The chain carries TRBV12-3 or TRBV12-4 and TRBJ2-2; D gene uncertain. There are 14 residues in the CDR3. V was pared by 4 bases and J by 0 bases, with 6 bases between.

This sequence joins TRBV20-1 and TRBJ2-2; D not resolved. Trimming shortened V by 6 bases and J by 6 bases, and 20 bases separated the two germline ends. This CDR3 spans 15 amino acids. Germline lookup yields CDR1 DFQATT and CDR2 SNEGSKA (reference sequence). DNA of the CDR3: TGCAGTGCCCTTCTTGGGTCCCAAAGGGCCGGGGAGCTGTTTTTT. Translating gives CSALLGSQRAGELFF.

This clonotype was detected only a few times. The V call is TRBV25-1, the J call TRBJ1-6; tentatively, D is TRBD1 (5 bases). The CDR3 is 16 amino acids. Germline CDR1 MGHDK, CDR2 SYGVNS. V lost 3 bases and J lost 7, with 16 bases in between. The chain's CDR3 is CASSDVTGPANSPLHF. CDR3 in DNA: TGTGCCAGCAGTGATGTAACAGGACCTGCGAATTCACCCCTCCACTTT.

The table lists this clonotype with many counts. The V gene is TRBV11-2, the J gene TRBJ2-5; 8 nucleotides line up with TRBD1. CDR3 size: 15 residues. V gave up 0 bases and J gave up 5 bases; unmatched junction bases: 5. Germline lookup yields CDR1 SGHAT and CDR2 FQNNGV. The CDR3 DNA sequence: TGTGCCAGCAGCTTAGAGGCAGGGGGCGGTGAGACCCAGTACTTC. It is translated as CASSLEAGGGETQYF.

This clonotype was counted ten times or more. The chain carries TRBV7-8 and TRBJ2-5; tentatively, D is TRBD2 (5 bases). This CDR3 is built from 14 residues. CDR1 SGHVS and CDR2 FQNEAQ come from the germline V gene. V lost 0 bases and J 3 bases, leaving 8 bases between the germline ends. In DNA form, the CDR3 reads TGTGCCAGCAGCTTAGCGTCCGGGGAAGAGACCCAGTACTTC. It translates to CASSLASGEETQYF.

This clonotype was counted only a few times. This rearrangement joins TRBV9 to TRBJ2-7; the D gene is possibly TRBD2 (5 bases). The CDR3 runs to 15 residues. Germline CDR1 is SGDLS and CDR2 is YYNGEE. Trimming left V 0 bases short and J 2 bases short, with 12 bases between. The CDR3 here is CASSVDEGNTYEQYF. In DNA, the CDR3 is TGTGCCAGCAGCGTAGACGAGGGAAACACCTACGAGCAGTACTTC.

The chain recombines TRBV6-2 or TRBV6-3 with TRBJ1-4; weak D call: TRBD1 (5 bases). With 5 bases removed from V and 8 bases from J, the gap between germline ends came to 18 bases. Germline V gene sequence: CDR1 MNHEY, CDR2 SVGEGT. This CDR3 region has 15 residues. The CDR3 DNA follows: TGTGCCAGCAGTCCAACGCCGGCAGGGTACGAAAAACTGTTTTTT. It is translated as CASSPTPAGYEKLFF.

This chain's CDR3 is CASSWGVDTGELFF. As DNA, the CDR3 is TGTGCCAGCAGCTGGGGGGTGGACACCGGGGAGCTGTTTTTT. The chain employs TRBV5-6 and TRBJ2-2, with a tentative D call TRBD2 (6 bases). CDR1 and CDR2 from the germline V gene are SGHDT and YYEEEE. V was clipped by 3 bases and J by 3 bases, with 9 bases between them. CDR3 size: 14 residues.

This clonotype was observed a handful of times. The chain employs TRBV5-6 and TRBJ1-2; possible D gene TRBD1, 6 bases. The CDR3 extends over 16 amino acids. Trimming took off 4 bases at V and 6 bases at J, with 22 bases between the two ends. Germline CDR1 and CDR2: SGHDT and YYEEEE. The CDR3: CASSLGTTGPLNGYTF. Written as DNA, the CDR3 is TGTGCCAGCAGCCTAGGGACAACTGGCCCACTCAATGGCTACACCTTC.

The rearrangement links TRBV10-2 to TRBJ2-3, with TRBD2 matching over 11 bases. Trimming removed 11 bases from V and 0 bases from J; junction bases left unmatched: 13. There are 17 residues in the CDR3. CDR1 and CDR2 from the germline V gene are WSHSY and SAAADI. In DNA form, the CDR3 reads TGCGCCCGCACCCAACGACTAGCGGGACCTAGCACAGATACGCAGTATTTT. Its translation is CARTQRLAGPSTDTQYF.

This clonotype occurred many times. J is TRBJ2-7 and V is TRBV28, with 13 bases identical to TRBD2. The CDR3 covers 15 residues. V trimming: 6 bases; J trimming: 6 bases; junction bases outside the gene matches: 8. The germline gives CDR1 MDHEN, CDR2 SYDVKM. The CDR3 DNA reads TGTGCCAGCAGCACCGCCACTAGCGGGAGGGCCGAGCAGTACTTC. Translation gives CASSTATSGRAEQYF.